The 4 T cell receptor beta chains below come from one sample, sequenced in a study of T cell responses to AZD1222 COVID-19 vaccine. The table came from immunoSEQ multiplex PCR; TCRdb's copy has only in-frame clones and leaves some out. The data show about 110,000 clones, with 94% seen just once and approximately 2.9% held by the top ten. The sample was peripheral blood, taken 28 days after the second AZD1222 dose. Receptor source: an adult who received the AZD1222 COVID-19 vaccine.

V usage is TRBV11-2 and J usage is TRBJ1-1; 8 nucleotides match TRBD1. V dropped 4 bases and J dropped 4; count of bases not matched to a gene: 14. The germline V gene has CDR1 SGHAT and CDR2 FQNNGV. The CDR3 loop spans 17 amino acids. CDR3 in amino acids: CASSSRADRGNVTEAFF. As DNA, the CDR3 is TGTGCCAGCAGCTCCCGGGCCGACAGGGGTAATGTCACTGAAGCTTTCTTT. Variable domain in full (rest from reference TRBV11-2 and TRBJ1-1): EAGVAQSPRYKIIEKRQSVAFWCNPISGHATLYWYQQILGQGPKLLIQFQNNGVVDDSQLPKDRFSAERLKGVDSTLKIQPAKLEDSAVYLCASSSRADRGNVTEAFFGQGTRLTVV.

The chain has TRBV7-9 and TRBJ2-3, with TRBD2 as a possible D gene (5 bases). V was trimmed by 1 base and J by 10 bases, leaving 9 bases between them. The germline V gene has CDR1 SEHNR and CDR2 FQNEAQ (reference sequence). The CDR3 spans 12 residues. DNA of the CDR3: TGTGCCAGCAGCTTAGTACGGGATGCGCAGTATTTT. Translation gives CASSLVRDAQYF.

The chain employs TRBV27 and TRBJ2-1; D not resolved. CDR3 length equals 15 residues. Germline loops: CDR1 MNHEY, CDR2 SMNVEV (reference sequence). With 5 bases removed from V and 2 bases from J, the gap between germline ends came to 13 bases. The CDR3 here is CASSPRWNPYNEQFF. Written as DNA, the CDR3 is TGTGCCAGCAGTCCAAGATGGAACCCCTACAATGAGCAGTTCTTC.

V and J are TRBV7-9 and TRBJ1-2; the match to TRBD1 covers 7 bases. CDR1 and CDR2 (germline): SEHNR, FQNEAQ (reference sequence). The CDR3 has 14 amino acids. Unmatched junction bases numbered 9, after V lost 7 bases and J lost 4 bases. CDR3 in amino acids: CASTLFDRAYGYTF. The CDR3 DNA sequence: TGTGCCAGCACCCTATTCGACAGGGCCTATGGCTACACCTTC. The whole variable domain, filled in from reference TRBV7-9 and TRBJ1-2, reads DTGVSQNPRHKITKRGQNVTFRCDPISEHNRLYWYRQTLGQGPEFLTYFQNEAQLEKSRLLSDRFSAERPKGSFSTLEIQRTEQGDSAMYLCASTLFDRAYGYTFGSGTRLTVV.